The TCR beta chain described here comes from a study of blood T cell repertoires in COVID-19. Sequencing was performed with immunoSEQ multiplex PCR; in TCRdb, only in-frame clones are kept and a portion is missing. The repertoire consists of about 68,000 clones, with 84% occurring once and the leading ten covering 7.5% to 9%. Sequencing used peripheral blood. The TCR was taken from a man aged 50 to 59 with active COVID-19.

This CDR3 reads CASSELGTSAEMDTQYF. The DNA of the CDR3 is TGCGCCAGCAGTGAGTTGGGGACTAGCGCCGAAATGGATACGCAGTATTTT. This chain links TRBV10-1 with TRBJ2-3, with 10 bases identical to TRBD2. Germline lookup yields CDR1 WNHNN and CDR2 SYGVQD (reference sequence). The CDR3 covers 17 residues. Trimming removed 1 base from V and 6 bases from J; junction bases left unmatched: 10.